This T cell receptor (beta chain) was obtained from a study of human T cells and chemical hapten exposure. Study at large: All patients underwent weekly scalp dosing with diphenylcyclopropenone for the full roughly 24-week study. Study-level results: TCRs above 1 in 1000 frequency did not change with DPC sensitization.

The time point is: pre-sensitization, week 0. Treatment denoted: therapeutic diphenylcyclopropenone sensitization with weekly scalp DPC. The study drew its donors from alopecia patients who were 18 to 70 years old and suitable for DPC. The sample holds a few counts of this clonotype. Antigen unknown. Within the library, unique molecular identifiers were attached to each individual cDNA molecule. Via MiXCR, TCRdb re-called the RACE reads, giving one row per CDR3 protein. The data contain some 70,000 distinct CDR3 sequences, over 9.5% of them seen just once; the ten biggest clones take up approximately 5%. CDR3 length: 14 amino acids. V was trimmed by 1 base and J by 5 bases, leaving 11 bases between them.

This TCR came from a woman aged 45-59 years with alopecia areata. Some clones in this sample may be carry-over from other donors' samples. The sample was whole blood, taken in connection with sensitization to the hapten diphenylcyclopropenone (DPC). The chain carries TRBV12-3 or TRBV12-4 and TRBJ2-5, with D tentatively TRBD1 or TRBD2 (6 bases each). CDR3 sequence reads: CASSLGGGIETQYF. DNA of the CDR3: TGTGCCAGCAGTTTAGGAGGGGGGATTGAGACCCAGTACTTC.